This T cell receptor (beta chain) is from a study of shared clonotypes between healthy human individuals. Study details: A donor's plate count was three for CD4 naive and three for CD4 memory; CD8 naive had two and CD8 memory one.

Note on this clone: Its matching antigen is unknown.

Clones were read by immunoSEQ multiplex PCR, and TCRdb kept only the in-frame ones, dropping some. The repertoire consists of approximately 980,000 clones, with over 60% occurring once and the leading ten covering nearly 1.5%. Study-wide points: Generation of non-shared clonotypes was less probable than generation of clonotypes shared by all four donors. Across subsets, estimated richness was generally greater for naive than for memory populations.

This CDR3 is built from 14 residues. Germline V CDR1 and CDR2: MNHNY, SVGAGI (reference sequence). Trimming left V 2 bases short and J 4 bases short, with 9 bases between. This sequence joins TRBV6-6 and TRBJ1-5; D is possibly TRBD1 (5 bases). Sequencing was done on a sample of memory CD4+ T cells sorted from blood. Subset defined: CD45RA-negative fraction. The TCR originated in a young man in good health. The CDR3 here is CASSYGGGNQPQHF. For the CDR3, the DNA is TGTGCCAGCAGTTACGGGGGTGGAAATCAGCCCCAGCATTTT.